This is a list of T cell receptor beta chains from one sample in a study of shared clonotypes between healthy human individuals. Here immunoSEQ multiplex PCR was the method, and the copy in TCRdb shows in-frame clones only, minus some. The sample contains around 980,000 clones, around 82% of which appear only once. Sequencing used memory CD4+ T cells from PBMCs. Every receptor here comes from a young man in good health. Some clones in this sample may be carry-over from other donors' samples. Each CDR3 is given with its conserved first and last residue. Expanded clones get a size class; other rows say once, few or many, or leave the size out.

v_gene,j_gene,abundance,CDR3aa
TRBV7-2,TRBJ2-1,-,CASGDRGSSYNEQFF
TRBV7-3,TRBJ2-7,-,CASSPDRGSYEQYF
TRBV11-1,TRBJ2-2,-,CASSRGRVNGELFF
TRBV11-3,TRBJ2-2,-,CASSLNRYTGELFF
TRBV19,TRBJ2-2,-,CASSRDRGEELFF
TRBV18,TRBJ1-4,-,CASSGSTATNEKLFF
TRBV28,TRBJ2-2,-,CASSPSTAANTGELFF
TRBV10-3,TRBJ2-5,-,CAISESPRNQQETQYF
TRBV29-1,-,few,CSVVKGEGHEQYF
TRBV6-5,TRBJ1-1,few,CASSPQQGMNTEAFF
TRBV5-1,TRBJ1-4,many,CASSLAWAGANEKLFF
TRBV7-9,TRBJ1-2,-,CASSLGSGTGDNGYTF
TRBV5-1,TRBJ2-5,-,CASSLGLAEEVETQYF
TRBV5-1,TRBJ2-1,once,CASSWGSEQFF
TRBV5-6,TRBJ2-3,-,CASSFIRGSTDTQYF
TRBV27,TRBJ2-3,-,CASSLGGDTQYF
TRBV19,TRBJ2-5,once,CASSIGGGAETQYF
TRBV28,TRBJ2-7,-,CASSTVRDRAYEQYF
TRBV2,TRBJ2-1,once,CASREDSGLYNEQFF
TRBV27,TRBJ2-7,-,CASSFVRDRVYEQYF
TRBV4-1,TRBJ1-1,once,CASSQDRLPLFF
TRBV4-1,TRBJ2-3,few,CASSRKLAGFLSTDTQYF
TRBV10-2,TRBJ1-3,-,CASSDGSSGNTIYF
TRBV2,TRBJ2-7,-,CASSRDRNYEQYF
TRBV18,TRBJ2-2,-,CASSPLAANTGELFF
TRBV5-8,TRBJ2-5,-,CASSPGTSGSRQETQYF
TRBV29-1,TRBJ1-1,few,CSALRGPGTEAFF
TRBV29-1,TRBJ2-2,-,CSVKGLYTGELFF
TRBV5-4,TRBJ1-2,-,CASSLNPSDLYGYTF
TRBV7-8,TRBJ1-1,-,CASGRVNTEAFF
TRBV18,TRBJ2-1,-,CASSPPAIDEQFF
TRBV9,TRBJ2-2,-,CASTRQGDTGELFF
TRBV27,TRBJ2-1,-,CASSPSGRFGLQFF
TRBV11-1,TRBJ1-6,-,CASSPGLSRSSPLHF
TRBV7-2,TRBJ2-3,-,CASSLPGGATDTQYF
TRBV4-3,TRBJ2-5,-,CASSQDVRTTQETQYF
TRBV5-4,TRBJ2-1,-,CASSFHSGNNEQFF
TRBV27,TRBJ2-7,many,CASSWGVAIYEQYF
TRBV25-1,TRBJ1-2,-,CASSENSYGYTF
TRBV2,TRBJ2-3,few,CASRGLVTDTQYF
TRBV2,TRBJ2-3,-,CASSEAWSSGRALADTQYF
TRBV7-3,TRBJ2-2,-,CASSQEPVKGKLFF
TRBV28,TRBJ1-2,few,CASSFTGTGGREYGYTF
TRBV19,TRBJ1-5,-,CASTTRGNQPQHF
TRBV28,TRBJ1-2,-,CASREGYGYTF
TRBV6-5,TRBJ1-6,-,CASSQGRDSPLHF
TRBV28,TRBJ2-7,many,CASTRDSSYEQYF
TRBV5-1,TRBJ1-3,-,CASSLVGDRSGNTIYF
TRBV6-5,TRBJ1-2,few,CASSYSGTTLNYGYTF
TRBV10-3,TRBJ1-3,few,CAISRDRLGGGNTIYF
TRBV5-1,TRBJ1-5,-,CASSLMVGDQPQHF
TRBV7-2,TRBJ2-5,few,CASSSTGDSQYF
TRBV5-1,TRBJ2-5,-,CASSLESGRETQYF